Shown below are 3 T cell receptor beta chains from a single sample sequenced in a study of OX40 agonist ivuxolimab in advanced cancers. Profiled with immunoSEQ multiplex PCR; TCRdb holds only in-frame clones, not every one. Of some 11,000 clones in the sample, roughly 70% were seen once. The sequencing used CD4+ or CD8+ T cells sorted from blood, collected in a trial of the OX40 agonist ivuxolimab. The receptor source for this set is an adult with an advanced solid tumor such as melanoma, head and neck, liver or kidney cancer.

The CDR3, as DNA: TGCGCCAGCAGCCCCTTAGCGACCCACACCGGGGAGCTGTTTTTT. As protein: CASSPLATHTGELFF. V is TRBV4-1 and J is TRBJ2-2, with D possibly matching TRBD2 (5 bases). The CDR3 totals 15 residues. Per germline, CDR1 MGHRA and CDR2 YSYEKL. V was trimmed by 4 bases and J by 3 bases, leaving 12 bases between them.

This chain uses TRBV5-6 with TRBJ2-1, with 12 bases matching TRBD1. The trim removed 3 bases at V and 7 bases at J, leaving 5 bases unmatched. The CDR3 covers 15 residues. CDR1 is SGHDT and CDR2 is YYEEEE in the germline V gene. Written as DNA, the CDR3 is TGTGCCAGCAGCTCTCCGGGACAGGGGGCGAATGAGCAGTTCTTC. Protein product: CASSSPGQGANEQFF.

The genes are TRBV6-5 and TRBJ2-1, with D possibly being TRBD2 (6 bases). CDR3 length equals 15 residues. Looked up from germline, CDR1 is MNHEY and CDR2 is SVGAGI. V was cut by 2 bases and J by 2 bases, with 10 bases left in between. This CDR3 reads CASSYGGGTYNEQFF. CDR3 sequence (DNA): TGTGCCAGCAGTTACGGTGGCGGGACCTACAATGAGCAGTTCTTC.